The present T cell receptor (beta chain) was sequenced within a study of Graves' ophthalmopathy and Graves' hyperthyroidism. This clonotype was observed at least ten times. Germline trimming cut 3 bases from V and 1 base from J; bases unmatched to any gene: 15. The germline V gene encodes CDR1 SQVTM and CDR2 ANQGSEA. There are 18 residues in the CDR3. Investigators amplified TCR beta CDR3 regions from RNA transcripts. An opening RT-PCR round employed HTBI primers and preceded a second-round multiplex PCR. TCRdb re-derived calls from the multiplex PCR reads in MiXCR, one entry per CDR3 protein. The sample holds about 700,000 distinct CDR3 sequences, 40% seen once. Moderate-to-severe activity, CAS at least 3, NOSPECS at least 4 and duration under 3 months characterized donors with ophthalmopathy.

The rearrangement joins TRBV29-1 to TRBJ1-1; 9 bases agree with TRBD1. Material for sequencing was peripheral blood. The sequence was obtained from an adult man with Graves' ophthalmopathy. The CDR3 loop is CSVEGFRDRAWRNTEAFF. Here the CDR3 DNA reads TGCAGCGTTGAGGGCTTCCGGGACAGGGCGTGGAGGAACACTGAAGCTTTCTTT. Looking up the rest from reference TRBV29-1 and TRBJ1-1 gives the full variable domain: SAVISQKPSRDICQRGTSLTIQCQVDSQVTMMFWYRQQPGQSLTLIATANQGSEATYESGFVIDKFPISRPNLTFSTLTVSNMSPEDSSIYLCSVEGFRDRAWRNTEAFFGQGTRLTVV.